The clone carrying this T cell receptor (beta chain) appeared many times. Its antigen is still unknown. The entry originates in a study of regulatory T cells in long-lasting Graves disease. Whole-study findings and limits: Persistent disease was associated with favored TRBV28 usage and with favored use of TRBJ1-2 and TRBJ2-5. No thyroid tissue was studied; the work used peripheral blood only.

The time point is: newly diagnosed GD, antithyroid drugs for less than 3 months. The TCR library was made from RNA extracted from PBMCs. Patients came from an endocrinology department in Xi'an, China. The CDR3 is 12 residues long. Looked up from germline, CDR1 is SGDLS and CDR2 is YYNGEE. The ends were cut back, 4 bases at V and 3 bases at J, with 2 bases in the middle. The authors built TCR beta libraries using iRepertoire HTBI primers and Arm-PCR of CDR3 regions. MiXCR, applied by TCRdb to the multiplex PCR reads, yields one record per CDR3 protein. The sample yields 510,000 or so distinct CDR3 sequences, more than 10% seen once. The same data also went into a second study, on T cells in Graves' hyperthyroidism and ophthalmopathy. That investigation notes: Clinical symptoms, serum thyroxine, TRAb, thyroid ultrasound and orbital computed tomography established diagnosis.

The sequence derives from a woman aged 30 to 39 with Graves disease. The sequenced sample was peripheral blood mononuclear cells (PBMCs), obtained at new diagnosis, from a patient treated with antithyroid drugs. The chain has TRBV9 and TRBJ1-6; D call uncertain. CDR3 sequence: CASSRYNSPLHF. CDR3 bases: TGTGCCAGCAGCCGCTATAATTCACCCCTCCACTTT.